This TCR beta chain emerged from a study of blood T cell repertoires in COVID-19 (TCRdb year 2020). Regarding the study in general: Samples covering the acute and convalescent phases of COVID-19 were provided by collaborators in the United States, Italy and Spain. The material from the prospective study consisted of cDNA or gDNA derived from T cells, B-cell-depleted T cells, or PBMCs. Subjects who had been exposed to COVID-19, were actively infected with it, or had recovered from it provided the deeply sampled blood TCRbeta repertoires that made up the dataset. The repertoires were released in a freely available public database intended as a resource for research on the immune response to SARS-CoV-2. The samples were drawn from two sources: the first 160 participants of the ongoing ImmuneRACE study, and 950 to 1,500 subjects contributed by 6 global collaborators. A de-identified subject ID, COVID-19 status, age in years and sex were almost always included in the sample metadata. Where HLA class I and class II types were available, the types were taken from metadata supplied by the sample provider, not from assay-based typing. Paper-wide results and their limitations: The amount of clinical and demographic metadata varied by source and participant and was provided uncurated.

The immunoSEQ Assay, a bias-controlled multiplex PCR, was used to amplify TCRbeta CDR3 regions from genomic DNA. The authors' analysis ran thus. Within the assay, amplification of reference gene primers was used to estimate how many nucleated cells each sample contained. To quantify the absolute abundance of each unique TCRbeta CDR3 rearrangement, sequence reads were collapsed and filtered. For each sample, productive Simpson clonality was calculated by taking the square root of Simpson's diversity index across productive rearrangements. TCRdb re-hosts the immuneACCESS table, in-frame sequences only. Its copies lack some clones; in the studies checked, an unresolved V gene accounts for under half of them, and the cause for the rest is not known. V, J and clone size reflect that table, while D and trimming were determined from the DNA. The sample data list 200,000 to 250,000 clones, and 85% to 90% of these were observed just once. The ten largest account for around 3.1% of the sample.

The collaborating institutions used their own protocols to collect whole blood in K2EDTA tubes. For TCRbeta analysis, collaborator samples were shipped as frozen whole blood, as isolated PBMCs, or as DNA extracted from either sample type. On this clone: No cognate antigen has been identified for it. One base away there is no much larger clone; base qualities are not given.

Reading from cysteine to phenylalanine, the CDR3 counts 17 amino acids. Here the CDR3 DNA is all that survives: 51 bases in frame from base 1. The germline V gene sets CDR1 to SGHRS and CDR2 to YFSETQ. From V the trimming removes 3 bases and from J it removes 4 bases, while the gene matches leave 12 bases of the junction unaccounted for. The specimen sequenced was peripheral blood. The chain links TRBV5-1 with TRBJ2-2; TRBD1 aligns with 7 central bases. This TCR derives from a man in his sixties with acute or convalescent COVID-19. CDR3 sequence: CASSSRRTGRGTGELFF. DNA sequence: TGCGCCAGCAGCTCCAGAAGGACAGGCCGGGGCACCGGGGAGCTGTTTTTT. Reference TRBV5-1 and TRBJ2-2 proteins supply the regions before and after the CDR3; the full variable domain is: KAGVTQTPRYLIKTRGQQVTLSCSPISGHRSVSWYQQTPGQGLQFLFEYFSETQRNKGNFPGRFSGRQFSNSRSEMNVSTLELGDSALYLCASSSRRTGRGTGELFFGEGSRLTVL.